Detailed here is one TCR beta chain. Its target is unknown. Trimming removed 4 bases from V and 2 bases from J; junction bases left unmatched: 9. The CDR3 runs 16 residues. CDR1 and CDR2 (germline): MDHEN, SYDVKM. This record comes from a study of blood T cells in healthy people across ages. Overall study findings and caveats: A conclusive naive versus antigen-experienced comparison was prevented by the unsorted PBMCs. Researchers judged that diversity estimates from one million T cells fell short of true values. There were more naive CD4+ cells and higher diversity in long-lived donors than in aged donors.

The second PCR ran about 7 to 12 cycles with a sample-barcoded 5' primer and J-beta primers. Using its own MiXCR run on the 5' RACE reads, TCRdb lists one record per CDR3 protein. Among 650,000 or so distinct CDR3 sequences listed, around 52% were seen once. The chain recombines TRBV28 with TRBJ2-7; 9 nucleotides align to TRBD1. What was sequenced was blood. This receptor was obtained from a woman of 80 years or more in good health. The CDR3: CASSSAGTGLAYEQYF. The CDR3, as DNA: TGTGCCAGCAGTTCCGCCGGGACAGGGTTGGCCTACGAGCAGTACTTC.